This T cell receptor beta chain was found in a study of OX40 agonist ivuxolimab in advanced cancers. For the study at large: Patients enrolled in dose escalation were diagnosed with hepatocellular carcinoma, melanoma, renal cell or head and neck cancer. Treatment received earlier with anti-PD-1, anti-PD-L1 or anti-CTLA-4 agents was allowed, and around 36% had some.

Germline V gives CDR1 SGHNT, CDR2 YYREEE (reference sequence). V trimming: 4 bases; J trimming: 0 bases; junction bases outside the gene matches: 7. CDR3 size: 16 residues. Clones were read by immunoSEQ multiplex PCR, and TCRdb kept only the in-frame ones, dropping some. There are some 74,000 clones in the sample; about 87% occur only once, and 0.8% to 1.3% lies in the top ten. Sample: CD4+ or CD8+ T cells sorted from blood, taken in a trial of the OX40 agonist ivuxolimab. This TCR was sampled from an adult with an advanced solid tumor such as melanoma, head and neck, liver or kidney cancer. V and J are TRBV5-4 and TRBJ2-3, with TRBD2 identical over 8 bases. This chain's CDR3 is CASSKLSGGSTDTQYF. CDR3 bases: TGTGCCAGCAGCAAATTAAGCGGGGGAAGCACAGATACGCAGTATTTT.